These 22 T cell receptor beta chains were all obtained from the same sample, sequenced in a study of T cells after yellow fever vaccination. Each CDR3 protein gets one entry after TCRdb re-called the 5' RACE reads with MiXCR. The sample includes about 58,000 distinct CDR3 sequences, about 6.6% seen only once; the top ten take about 40%. Here the sequenced sample was CD8+ T cells sorted from PBMCs, taken on the day of the first yellow fever vaccination. The receptors derive from a man between 18 and 35 years old who received the YFV17D yellow fever vaccine.

This clonotype showed up just a few times. The rearrangement joins TRBV3-1 to TRBJ2-1; 11 nucleotides agree with TRBD2. Germline-derived CDR1 and CDR2 are LGHDT and YNNKEL (reference sequence). V shed 0 bases, J shed 10 bases, and the junction held 14 bases outside the gene matches. CDR3 length equals 18 residues. CDR3 nucleotides: TGTGCCAGCAGCCAAGACCCCGGGACTAGCGGAGCTTCGTACGAGCAGTTCTTC. Translating it yields CASSQDPGTSGASYEQFF.

This clonotype was recorded at least ten times. The rearrangement joins TRBV20-1 to TRBJ1-2; no definite D call. Germline V gives CDR1 DFQATT, CDR2 SNEGSKA (reference sequence). V was cut by 3 bases and J by 4 bases, with 15 bases left in between. The CDR3 contains 14 residues. CDR3 bases: TGCAGTGCTAGCCACGTCACCCAAGCCTATGGCTACACCTTC. This codes for CSASHVTQAYGYTF.

The chain carries TRBV5-4 and TRBJ2-1; unclear D gene. V gave up 4 bases and J gave up 5 bases, with 10 bases separating them. Per the germline V gene, CDR1 is SGHNT and CDR2 is YYREEE (reference sequence). The CDR3 has 13 amino acids. CDR3 in amino acids: CASSPRPNNEQFF. The CDR3 region has the DNA TGTGCCAGCAGCCCCCGACCCAACAATGAGCAGTTCTTC.

Worth noting for this clonotype: This clone may be a read error of a much larger clone one base away. The chain couples TRBV11-2 to TRBJ2-3; TRBD1 matches at 7 bases. The germline CDR1 and CDR2 sequences are SGHAT and FQNNGV. The CDR3 spans 14 residues. The DNA of the CDR3 is TGTGCCAGCGGCTTAGGGACAGGCACAGATACGCAGTATTTT. Protein sequence: CASGLGTGTDTQYF.

A note on this clonotype: This may be a read error, as it is one base from a much larger clone. The rearrangement joins TRBV6-1 to TRBJ2-7, with D unclear. Germline-derived CDR1 and CDR2 are MNHNS and SASEGT. The CDR3 contains 15 residues. The CDR3 spells CASSLTTAPVDEQHF. The CDR3, as DNA: TGTGCCAGCAGCCTTACGACGGCTCCAGTCGACGAGCAGCACTTC.

The chain employs TRBV19 and TRBJ2-5; TRBD2 agrees at 10 bases. V shed 5 bases and J 2 bases; nucleotides not matched to a gene: 8. This CDR3 is 16 amino acids long. Germline assignment: CDR1 LNHDA and CDR2 SQIVND (reference sequence). In DNA, the CDR3 is TGTGCCAGTAGTGCCTCTAGCGGGGGCACACAAGAGACCCAGTACTTC. It encodes CASSASSGGTQETQYF.

This chain uses TRBV27 with TRBJ1-1, with TRBD1 matching 8 bases. Germline trimming cut 3 bases from V and 3 bases from J; bases unmatched to any gene: 3. Germline assignment: CDR1 MNHEY and CDR2 SMNVEV (reference sequence). This CDR3 contains 14 residues. CDR3 DNA sequence: TGTGCCAGCAGTTTTGCGACAGGGGACACTGAAGCTTTCTTT. Translation gives CASSFATGDTEAFF.

The rearrangement uses TRBV4-1 and TRBJ1-1; tentative D call: TRBD1 (5 bases). The CDR3 totals 15 residues. The germline CDR1 and CDR2 sequences are MGHRA and YSYEKL. Trimming took 4 bases from V and 3 from J, leaving 15 bases between them. The CDR3 DNA is TGCGCCAGCAGCCTTCAACAGAGGGGCGACACTGAAGCTTTCTTT. This sequence encodes CASSLQQRGDTEAFF.

Ten or more counts support this clonotype. V and J are TRBV27 and TRBJ2-1; 12 bases align to TRBD2. The J segment lost 7 bases and the V segment lost 1 base, leaving 2 bases of the junction unmatched. The CDR3 runs to 15 residues. CDR1 and CDR2 from the germline V gene are MNHEY and SMNVEV (reference sequence). CDR3 protein: CASSLFLAGGNEQFF. The CDR3 nucleotides read TGTGCCAGCAGTTTATTCCTAGCGGGGGGGAATGAGCAGTTCTTC.

This clonotype was observed a few times. This chain uses TRBV7-9 with TRBJ2-5, with a tentative D call TRBD2 (5 bases). The CDR3 loop spans 14 amino acids. Trimming pared 0 bases from V and 0 bases from J, leaving 5 bases between. CDR1 is SEHNR and CDR2 is FQNEAQ in the germline V gene (reference sequence). The DNA for the CDR3 is TGTGCCAGCAGCTTAGCGGGAGACCAAGAGACCCAGTACTTC. Its protein is CASSLAGDQETQYF.

The table lists this clonotype with many counts. The rearrangement joins TRBV7-2 to TRBJ1-2; D gene ambiguous. V was pared by 2 bases and J by 0 bases, with 7 bases between. This CDR3 spans 14 amino acids. CDR1 is SGHTA, CDR2 FQGNSA, per germline. The CDR3 sequence: CASSLWEANYGYTF. CDR3 sequence (DNA): TGTGCCAGCAGCTTATGGGAAGCTAACTATGGCTACACCTTC. Full variable domain (missing parts from reference TRBV7-2 and TRBJ1-2): GAGVSQSPSNKVTEKGKDVELRCDPISGHTALYWYRQSLGQGLEFLIYFQGNSAPDKSGLPSDRFSAERTGGSVSTLTIQRTQQEDSAVYLCASSLWEANYGYTFGSGTRLTVV.

This clonotype has a handful of counts. The DNA of the CDR3 is TGTGCCAGCAGTTTATTTGGGGGGACGGTGGAGCAGTACTTC. Its protein is CASSLFGGTVEQYF. J is TRBJ2-7 and V is TRBV27, with a possible D match to TRBD2 (6 bases). The CDR3 length is 14 residues. Germline-derived CDR1 and CDR2 are MNHEY and SMNVEV (reference sequence). With 1 base removed from V and 7 bases from J, the gap between germline ends came to 14 bases.

This clonotype was counted ten times or more. This chain uses TRBV11-2 with TRBJ2-5; unclear D gene. The CDR3 runs 15 residues. V shed 0 bases and J shed 7 bases, with 15 bases lying between them. Looked up from germline, CDR1 is SGHAT and CDR2 is FQNNGV. The DNA of the CDR3 is TGTGCCAGCAGCTTAGAGGGAATCAGGTTGGGGACCCAGTACTTC. It yields the protein CASSLEGIRLGTQYF. The entire variable domain, with the rest obtained from reference TRBV11-2 and TRBJ2-5, is as follows: EAGVAQSPRYKIIEKRQSVAFWCNPISGHATLYWYQQILGQGPKLLIQFQNNGVVDDSQLPKDRFSAERLKGVDSTLKIQPAKLEDSAVYLCASSLEGIRLGTQYFGPGTRLLVL.

This clonotype was counted ten times or more. The chain recombines TRBV12-3 or TRBV12-4 with TRBJ2-1; D is perhaps TRBD2 (5 bases). V was clipped by 5 bases and J by 6 bases, with 8 bases between them. The CDR3 loop spans 12 amino acids. The CDR3 spells CASSPSGNEQFF. In DNA form, the CDR3 reads TGTGCCAGCAGTCCCAGCGGCAATGAGCAGTTCTTC.

CDR3 DNA sequence: TGCGCCAGCAGCCAAGGTCCGGGGACAGTCACAGATACGCAGTATTTT. Amino acids: CASSQGPGTVTDTQYF. The chain couples TRBV4-3 to TRBJ2-3; TRBD1 matches at 7 bases. Looked up from germline, CDR1 is LGHNA and CDR2 is YSLEER. V lost 1 base to trimming and J lost 2 bases; unmatched junction nucleotides: 6. CDR3 size: 16 residues.

This clonotype was detected a few times. The chain links TRBV4-2 to TRBJ2-1; 7 nucleotides line up with TRBD1. CDR3 length equals 15 residues. Germline V CDR1 and CDR2: LGHNA, YNFKEQ. Trimming took 1 base from V and 8 from J; bases not matched to a gene: 8. Here the CDR3 reads CASSQGDSSSDEQFF. CDR3 DNA: TGTGCCAGCAGCCAAGGGGACAGTAGTTCCGATGAGCAGTTCTTC.

The genes are TRBV14 and TRBJ2-7, with unresolved D. Germline loops: CDR1 SGHDN, CDR2 FVKESK. V gave up 1 base and J gave up 5 bases, with 6 bases separating them. CDR3 length equals 12 residues. This chain's CDR3 is CASSQAPHEQYV. The CDR3 DNA reads TGTGCCAGCAGCCAAGCCCCCCACGAGCAGTACGTC.

This clonotype was seen ten or more times. J is TRBJ2-6 and V is TRBV12-3 or TRBV12-4, with a possible D match to TRBD2 (5 bases). CDR3 size: 13 residues. V was clipped by 7 bases and J by 4 bases, with 8 bases between them. CDR3 DNA: TGTGCCAGCAACCTAGCAGGGGCCAACGTCCTGACTTTC. Encoded protein: CASNLAGANVLTF.

This clonotype was found many times. This chain links TRBV21-1 with TRBJ2-3; the DNA was not compared with TRBD2, the D call given in the table. TRBV21-1 is shown as a pseudogene. This CDR3 is 16 amino acids long. The CDR3, as DNA: TGTGCCAGCAGATATGGACTAGCGGGGGACACAGATACGCAGTATTTT. Its translation: CASRYGLAGDTDTQYF.

In this sample, this clonotype is medium-sized. The chain couples TRBV9 to TRBJ2-3; D is perhaps TRBD1 (5 bases). Per the germline V gene, CDR1 is SGDLS and CDR2 is YYNGEE. CDR3 length equals 14 residues. Trimming cost V 3 bases and J 4 bases, with 12 bases left between them. The CDR3 spells CASSESGAADTQYF. The CDR3 nucleotides are TGTGCCAGCAGCGAGAGTGGGGCGGCAGATACGCAGTATTTT. Filled out from reference TRBV9 and TRBJ2-3, the complete variable domain reads DSGVTQTPKHLITATGQRVTLRCSPRSGDLSVYWYQQSLDQGLQFLIQYYNGEERAKGNILERFSAQQFPDLHSELNLSSLELGDSALYFCASSESGAADTQYFGPGTRLTVL.

This clonotype was counted at least ten times. J is TRBJ2-7 and V is TRBV28, with TRBD1 identical over 8 bases. The CDR3 covers 16 residues. The V gene end was trimmed by 3 bases and the J gene end by 4 bases; junction bases not matched to a gene: 11. The germline gives CDR1 MDHEN, CDR2 SYDVKM. The CDR3 spells CASSFGSRTGHYEQYV. The CDR3 DNA sequence: TGTGCCAGCAGTTTCGGTAGTCGGACAGGGCATTACGAGCAGTACGTC.

This rearrangement joins TRBV5-1 to TRBJ2-3; D is undetermined. The CDR3 sequence is 15 residues long. In germline, CDR1 is SGHRS, CDR2 YFSETQ. Trimming pared 0 bases from V and 2 bases from J, leaving 10 bases between. CDR3 in amino acids: CASSLDGRATDTQYF. CDR3 in DNA: TGCGCCAGCAGCTTGGACGGCCGGGCCACAGATACGCAGTATTTT.